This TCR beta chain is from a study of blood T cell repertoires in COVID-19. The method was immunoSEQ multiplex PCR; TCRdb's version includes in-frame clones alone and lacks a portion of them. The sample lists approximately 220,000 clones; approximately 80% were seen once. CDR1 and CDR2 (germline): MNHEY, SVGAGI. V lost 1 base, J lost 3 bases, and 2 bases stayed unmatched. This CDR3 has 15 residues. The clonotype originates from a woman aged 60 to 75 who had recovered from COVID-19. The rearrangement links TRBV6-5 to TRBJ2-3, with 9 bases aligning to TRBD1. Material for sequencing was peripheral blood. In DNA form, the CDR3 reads TGTGCCAGCAGTTACTTCGGGACAGGGACAGATACGCAGTATTTT. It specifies CASSYFGTGTDTQYF.